Given below is one T cell receptor beta chain in context. The antigen is unknown. This record comes from a study of cytomegalovirus exposure and HLA in healthy donors. V lost 2 bases and J lost 1, with 6 bases in between. This CDR3 region has 15 residues. The germline CDR1 and CDR2 sequences are MRHNA and SNTAGT. Both 60 Vbeta primers and 13 Jbeta primers went into the PCR. Some clones are missing from TCRdb's copy, which holds only in-frame ones; the method was immunoSEQ multiplex PCR. There are around 140,000 clones in the sample; about 77% occur only once, and approximately 1.4% lies in the top ten. Study conclusions and caveats: Confirmation was obtained in vitro that a few CMV-associated chains are specific for CMV antigens.

The genes are TRBV6-4 and TRBJ2-6, with D uncertain. This TCR came from a woman aged 40 to 49 in good health and CMV-seronegative. What was sequenced was PBMCs. CDR3 coding DNA: TGTGCCAGCAGTGACGAGGAGTCTGGGGCCAACGTCCTGACTTTC. Protein sequence: CASSDEESGANVLTF.